This TCR beta chain was identified during a study of metastatic and nonmetastatic thyroid tumors. Concerning this clone itself: What it recognizes is unknown.

All patients were untreated before thyroid surgery. The germline V gene encodes CDR1 SGHTA and CDR2 FQGNSA. V lost 0 bases and J lost 4; bases outside the gene matches: 10. The CDR3 spans 18 residues. MiXCR reprocessed the PCR reads for TCRdb. This table holds over 10,000 clones, 27% found once. Overall study results and limits: Benign nodules were reported to have significantly lower TCR beta diversity than malignant thyroid tumors, in blood and tumor.

Sequencing input: tumor tissue. This chain joins TRBV7-2 and TRBJ2-1; 9 nucleotides align to TRBD2. This receptor was taken from a female donor with papillary thyroid cancer or a benign thyroid nodule (not recorded which). Some clones in this sample may be carry-over from other donors' samples. The CDR3 is CASSLAWGGRALYNEQFF. CDR3 nucleotide sequence: TGTGCCAGCAGCTTAGCGTGGGGCGGGAGGGCCCTGTACAATGAGCAGTTCTTC.